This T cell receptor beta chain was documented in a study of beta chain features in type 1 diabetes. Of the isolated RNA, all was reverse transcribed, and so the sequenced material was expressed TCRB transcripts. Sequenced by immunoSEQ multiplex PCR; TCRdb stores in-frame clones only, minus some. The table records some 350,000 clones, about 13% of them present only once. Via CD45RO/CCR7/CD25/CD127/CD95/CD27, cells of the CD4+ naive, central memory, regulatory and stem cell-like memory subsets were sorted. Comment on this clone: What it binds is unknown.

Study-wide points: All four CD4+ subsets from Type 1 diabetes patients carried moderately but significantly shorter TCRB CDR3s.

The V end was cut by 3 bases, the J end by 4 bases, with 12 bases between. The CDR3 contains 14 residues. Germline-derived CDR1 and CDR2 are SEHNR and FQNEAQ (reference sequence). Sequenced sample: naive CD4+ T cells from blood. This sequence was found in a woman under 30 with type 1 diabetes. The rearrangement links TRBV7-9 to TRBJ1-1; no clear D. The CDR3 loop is CASSFRTESTEAFF. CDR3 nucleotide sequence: TGTGCCAGCAGCTTTCGTACGGAGAGCACTGAAGCTTTCTTT.